The present entry profiles one T cell receptor (beta chain) with its context. At the DNA level, this CDR3 is encoded by other sequences in the same sample as well. The sample originates from a study of blood T cell repertoires in COVID-19. Trimming stripped 1 base from V and 0 bases from J, with 7 bases between. Germline CDR1 is SGHRS and CDR2 is YFSETQ. CDR3 size: 15 residues. The method was immunoSEQ multiplex PCR; TCRdb's version includes in-frame clones alone and lacks a portion of them. This table holds about 270,000 clones, 70% to 90% found once. This rearrangement joins TRBV5-1 to TRBJ1-4; a weak D match, TRBD1 (5 bases). Sequenced material: peripheral blood. The receptor was isolated from a woman aged 70-85 years with acute or convalescent COVID-19. The CDR3 nucleotides are TGCGCCAGCAGCTTGTCGGGGGCAACTAATGAAAAACTGTTTTTT. As protein: CASSLSGATNEKLFF.